This TCR beta chain is from a study of beta chain features in type 1 diabetes. From germline, CDR1 is MGHDK and CDR2 SYGVNS. The germline V and J ends were trimmed by 4 bases and 1 base, with 7 bases remaining between them. CDR3 size: 13 residues. The whole isolated RNA underwent reverse transcription, so sequencing captured expressed TCRB transcripts. Generated by immunoSEQ multiplex PCR, the TCRdb table keeps only in-frame clones and is missing some. The table lists roughly 310,000 clones, about 10% of them singletons. This TCR derives from a woman in her twenties or thirties in good health. Sequenced: naive CD4+ T cells from blood. The J gene is TRBJ1-1, the V gene TRBV25-1; D not certain. The CDR3: CASSVPGNTEAFF. The CDR3 DNA reads as TGTGCCAGCAGTGTACCAGGGAACACTGAAGCTTTCTTT.